Presented here are 25 T cell receptor beta chains from one specimen sequenced in a study of cytomegalovirus exposure and HLA in healthy donors. Primers for the PCR totalled 60 Vbeta and 13 Jbeta. Assay used: immunoSEQ multiplex PCR; TCRdb lists only in-frame clones, some missing. The sample includes 100,000 to 150,000 clones, around 70% seen only once; the top ten take 2.6%. Sequenced: PBMCs. The receptor source for this set is a woman aged 55-69 years in good health and CMV-seropositive.

This clone was counted a few times. The chain couples TRBV4-1 to TRBJ1-4; TRBD1 might be the D (5 bases). CDR1 is MGHRA and CDR2 is YSYEKL in the germline V gene. With 5 bases removed from V and 3 bases from J, the gap between germline ends came to 16 bases. The CDR3 loop spans 16 amino acids. CDR3 nucleotide sequence: TGCGCCAGCAGCGGACGGAGTGGGGCTCCTAATGAAAAACTGTTTTTT. The encoded protein is CASSGRSGAPNEKLFF.

This chain connects TRBV7-8 to TRBJ1-5; D is unresolved. CDR1 and CDR2 from the germline V gene are SGHVS and FQNEAQ. The CDR3 loop spans 15 amino acids. Trimming stripped 0 bases from V and 4 bases from J, with 10 bases between. In DNA form, the CDR3 reads TGTGCCAGCAGCTTAGCGTGGGCCCCAAATCAGCCCCAGCATTTT. Its protein product is CASSLAWAPNQPQHF.

The chain recombines TRBV27 with TRBJ2-5; the D gene is possibly TRBD1 (7 bases). V lost 2 bases, J lost 5 bases, and 18 bases lay in between. Germline values: CDR1 MNHEY, CDR2 SMNVEV (reference sequence). This CDR3 region has 16 residues. The CDR3 loop is CASSLSIRGAEETQYF. CDR3 in DNA: TGTGCCAGCAGTTTAAGTATCAGGGGGGCTGAGGAGACCCAGTACTTC.

The rearrangement joins TRBV7-8 to TRBJ2-7; D might be TRBD1 (6 bases). The length of the CDR3 is 15 residues. V was trimmed by 4 bases and J by 2 bases, leaving 15 bases between them. Germline assignment: CDR1 SGHVS and CDR2 FQNEAQ. Written as DNA, the CDR3 is TGTGCCAGCAGCTCACCCCCGGACAGCACCTACGAGCAGTACTTC. Translated, it gives CASSSPPDSTYEQYF.

The chain employs TRBV13 and TRBJ1-1; 8 bases map to TRBD1. Germline CDR1 PRHDT, CDR2 FYEKMQ (reference sequence). V gave up 5 bases and J gave up 5 bases; unmatched junction bases: 10. The CDR3 totals 15 residues. In DNA form, the CDR3 reads TGTGCCAGCAGCCCCCGGACAGGGAGGGAGACTGAAGCTTTCTTT. Translated, it gives CASSPRTGRETEAFF.

This sequence joins TRBV6-5 and TRBJ2-7, with D tentatively TRBD2 (5 bases). V was shortened by 0 bases and J by 2 bases, with 11 bases between the two germline ends. CDR3 size: 15 residues. Germline V CDR1 and CDR2: MNHEY, SVGAGI. The CDR3 DNA is TGTGCCAGCAGTTACTCGATGAACGGGGCCTACGAGCAGTACTTC. It yields the protein CASSYSMNGAYEQYF.

The chain combines TRBV7-3 with TRBJ1-5; 7 nucleotides agree with TRBD1. This CDR3 has 15 residues. V trimming: 5 bases; J trimming: 5 bases; junction bases outside the gene matches: 9. Germline-derived CDR1 and CDR2 are SGHTA and FQGTGA. CDR3 nucleotide sequence: TGTGCCAGCAGCGGGAACAGGGGTCTCGATCAGCCCCAGCATTTT. Its protein product is CASSGNRGLDQPQHF.

J is TRBJ1-1 and V is TRBV5-1, with 8 bases aligning to TRBD1. The CDR3 extends over 13 amino acids. CDR1 and CDR2 from the germline V gene are SGHRS and YFSETQ. V was pared by 9 bases and J by 0 bases, with 4 bases of the junction left unmatched. The CDR3 sequence: CATTTGVNTEAFF. CDR3 coding DNA: TGCGCCACCACGACAGGGGTGAACACTGAAGCTTTCTTT.

The chain combines TRBV2 with TRBJ1-6; 7 bases map to TRBD1. This CDR3 spans 16 amino acids. J lost 5 bases, V lost 5 bases, and 9 bases had no gene match. The germline V gene has CDR1 SNHLY and CDR2 FYNNEI. The CDR3 DNA is TGTGCCAGCAGTCCTAGGGGGCAGGGGAATAATTCACCCCTCCACTTT. Translated, it gives CASSPRGQGNNSPLHF.

The chain is built from TRBV5-1 and TRBJ1-4, with 7 bases fitting TRBD1. Germline V lookup: CDR1 SGHRS, CDR2 YFSETQ. The ends lost 4 bases at V and 6 bases at J; junction bases unmatched: 9. The CDR3 extends over 15 amino acids. The CDR3 loop is CASSRQQGKDEKLFF. CDR3 in DNA: TGCGCCAGCAGCAGACAACAGGGGAAAGATGAAAAACTGTTTTTT.

The V call is TRBV9, the J call TRBJ2-1; 13 bases are shared with TRBD2. V shed 4 bases, J shed 13 bases, and the junction held 8 bases outside the gene matches. In germline, CDR1 is SGDLS, CDR2 YYNGEE. The CDR3 is made up of 14 amino acids. CDR3 protein: CASSLGTSGASQFF. Here the CDR3 DNA reads TGTGCCAGCAGCCTCGGGACTAGCGGGGCCTCACAGTTCTTC.

This clone was observed a handful of times. The chain couples TRBV7-7 to TRBJ1-4; D is possibly TRBD1 (6 bases). V shed 5 bases and J shed 0 bases, with 10 bases lying between them. CDR1 SSHAT and CDR2 FNYEAQ come from the germline V gene (reference sequence). This CDR3 region has 15 residues. The CDR3 sequence: CASSPGQPTNEKLFF. The CDR3 DNA is TGTGCCAGCAGCCCTGGACAGCCAACTAATGAAAAACTGTTTTTT.

This clone was picked up a small number of times. V gene TRBV5-1 combines with J gene TRBJ1-6; 7 nucleotides match TRBD1. CDR3 size: 15 residues. V lost 1 base to trimming and J lost 4 bases; unmatched junction nucleotides: 2. Germline CDR1 is SGHRS and CDR2 is YFSETQ. The CDR3 sequence: CASSLRDSYNSPLHF. The CDR3 DNA reads as TGCGCCAGCAGCTTGAGGGACAGTTATAATTCACCCCTCCACTTT.

This clone appeared once. V and J are TRBV5-1 and TRBJ1-1; D is perhaps TRBD1 (5 bases). Per germline, CDR1 SGHRS and CDR2 YFSETQ. V was cut by 0 bases and J by 5 bases, with 8 bases left in between. CDR3 length equals 13 residues. CDR3 coding DNA: TGCGCCAGCAGCTTGGATCGGGGGACTGAAGCTTTCTTT. Its translation: CASSLDRGTEAFF.

This clone was detected only once. This rearrangement joins TRBV20-1 to TRBJ1-1, with 10 bases lining up with TRBD1. Germline CDR1 DFQATT, CDR2 SNEGSKA (reference sequence). The length of the CDR3 is 11 residues. The J segment lost 9 bases and the V segment lost 6 bases, leaving 4 bases of the junction unmatched. The CDR3 DNA is TGCAGTGCGGGGGACAGGGGAAAAGCTTTCTTT. Its translation is CSAGDRGKAFF.

The chain carries TRBV14 and TRBJ2-5; 14 bases align to TRBD2. The length of the CDR3 is 14 residues. CDR1 is SGHDN, CDR2 FVKESK, per germline. With V trimmed by 4 bases and J by 8 bases, 3 bases remained unmatched. The CDR3, as DNA: TGTGCCAGCAGCCTTGGGACTAGCGGGGGTACCCAGTACTTC. This encodes CASSLGTSGGTQYF. Using reference TRBV14 and TRBJ2-5 for the parts outside the CDR3, the full variable domain is EAGVTQFPSHSVIEKGQTVTLRCDPISGHDNLYWYRRVMGKEIKFLLHFVKESKQDESGMPNNRFLAERTGGTYSTLKVQPAELEDSGVYFCASSLGTSGGTQYFGPGTRLLVL.

The genes are TRBV7-2 and TRBJ2-6; no firm D call. CDR1 and CDR2 from the germline V gene are SGHTA and FQGNSA. The CDR3 consists of 14 residues. Between the trimmed V and J ends, which lost 5 bases and 3 bases, there was a span of 8 bases. The CDR3 DNA is TGTGCCAGCAGCCCCCCGGGTGGGGCCAACGTCCTGACTTTC. Protein sequence: CASSPPGGANVLTF. Based on the CDR3 plus reference TRBV7-2 and TRBJ2-6, the full variable domain is GAGVSQSPSNKVTEKGKDVELRCDPISGHTALYWYRQSLGQGLEFLIYFQGNSAPDKSGLPSDRFSAERTGGSVSTLTIQRTQQEDSAVYLCASSPPGGANVLTFGAGSRLTVL.

The chain links TRBV2 to TRBJ2-7; 8 positions agree with TRBD1. The V gene end was trimmed by 8 bases and the J gene end by 6 bases; junction bases not matched to a gene: 12. Germline CDR1 SNHLY, CDR2 FYNNEI. CDR3 size: 14 residues. Written as DNA, the CDR3 is TGTGCCAGCCCCGGGGCGCAGGGGGCCGGCGAGCAGTACTTC. Translated, it gives CASPGAQGAGEQYF.

As to this clone: Compared with germline, one end of the junction differs, possibly owing to a read error. The chain links TRBV7-9 to TRBJ2-5, with 7 bases fitting TRBD2. The CDR3 consists of 14 residues. In germline, CDR1 is SEHNR, CDR2 FQNEAQ (reference sequence). The CDR3, as DNA: TGTTCCAGCGCCATGGGGGGGGGTCAAGAGACCCAGTACTTC. Translated, it gives CSSAMGGGQETQYF.

This clone was counted once. The chain joins TRBV5-4 to TRBJ2-7, with 11 bases lining up with TRBD2. This CDR3 contains 15 residues. V lost 2 bases to trimming and J lost 3 bases; unmatched junction nucleotides: 4. Per the germline V gene, CDR1 is SGHNT and CDR2 is YYREEE (reference sequence). The CDR3 DNA follows: TGTGCCAGCAGCTTATCTAGCGGGGGGATCTACGAGCAGTACTTC. This encodes CASSLSSGGIYEQYF.

This clone was recorded only once. The chain carries TRBV2 and TRBJ2-5, with 15 bases matching TRBD2. The CDR3 is 16 amino acids. CDR1 is SNHLY and CDR2 is FYNNEI in the germline V gene. The V and J ends lost 3 bases and 7 bases, in that order; junction bases with no gene match: 6. The CDR3 is CASSDPRTSGGGTQYF. As DNA, the CDR3 is TGTGCCAGCAGTGACCCTCGGACTAGCGGGGGGGGGACCCAGTACTTC. The whole variable domain, filled in from reference TRBV2 and TRBJ2-5, reads EPEVTQTPSHQVTQMGQEVILRCVPISNHLYFYWYRQILGQKVEFLVSFYNNEISEKSEIFDDQFSVERPDGSNFTLKIRSTKLEDSAMYFCASSDPRTSGGGTQYFGPGTRLLVL.

V gene TRBV5-1 combines with J gene TRBJ1-2, with 12 positions matching TRBD1. Trimming at V came to 3 bases and at J to 6 bases, leaving 6 bases not matched to a gene. This CDR3 spans 15 amino acids. From germline, CDR1 is SGHRS and CDR2 YFSETQ. The CDR3 region has the DNA TGCGCCAGCAGCTCAACGGGACAGGGGGCAAATGGCTACACCTTC. Protein: CASSSTGQGANGYTF.

V gene TRBV2 combines with J gene TRBJ2-3, with D unclear. Trimming took off 7 bases at V and 4 bases at J, with 6 bases between the two ends. This CDR3 contains 11 residues. Germline V gene data show CDR1 as SNHLY and CDR2 as FYNNEI. The CDR3 DNA is TGTGCCAGCATAAGCCCAGATACGCAGTATTTT. Amino acid sequence: CASISPDTQYF.

This sequence joins TRBV4-1 and TRBJ1-2, with D maybe TRBD1 (5 bases). Deletions cut 4 bases from V and 6 bases from J, with 21 bases between. This CDR3 is 16 amino acids long. Germline V gives CDR1 MGHRA, CDR2 YSYEKL. Here the CDR3 reads CASSPGDFRRNNGYTF. In nucleotides, the CDR3 is TGCGCCAGCAGCCCCGGGGACTTCAGGAGGAATAATGGCTACACCTTC.

V is TRBV18 and J is TRBJ2-7; TRBD1 might be the D (6 bases). Germline loops: CDR1 KGHSH, CDR2 LQKENI. CDR3 length equals 16 residues. V lost 3 bases and J lost 5, with 20 bases in between. This CDR3 is CASSPSSRQGPNEQYF. The DNA for the CDR3 is TGTGCCAGCTCACCTAGCTCGCGGCAGGGGCCCAACGAGCAGTACTTC.